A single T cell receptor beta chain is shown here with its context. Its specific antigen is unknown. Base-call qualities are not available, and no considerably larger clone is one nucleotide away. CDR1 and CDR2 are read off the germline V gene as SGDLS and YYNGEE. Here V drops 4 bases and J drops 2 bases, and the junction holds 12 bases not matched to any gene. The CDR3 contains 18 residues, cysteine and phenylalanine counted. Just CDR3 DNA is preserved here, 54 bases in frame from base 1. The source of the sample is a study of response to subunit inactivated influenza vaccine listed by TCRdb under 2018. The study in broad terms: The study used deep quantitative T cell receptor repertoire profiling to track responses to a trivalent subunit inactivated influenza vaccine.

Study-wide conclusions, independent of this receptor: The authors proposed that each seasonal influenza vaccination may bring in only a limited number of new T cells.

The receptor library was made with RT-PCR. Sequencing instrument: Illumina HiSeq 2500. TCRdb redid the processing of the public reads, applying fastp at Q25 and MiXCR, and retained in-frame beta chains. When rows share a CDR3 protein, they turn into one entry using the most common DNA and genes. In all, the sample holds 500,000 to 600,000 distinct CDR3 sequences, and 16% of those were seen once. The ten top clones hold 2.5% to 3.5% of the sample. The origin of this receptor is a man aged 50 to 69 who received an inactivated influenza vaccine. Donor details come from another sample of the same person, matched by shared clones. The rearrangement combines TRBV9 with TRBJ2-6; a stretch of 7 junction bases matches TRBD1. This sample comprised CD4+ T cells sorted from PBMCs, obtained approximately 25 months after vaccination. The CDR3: CASSPDTLRGPGANVLTF. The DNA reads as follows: TGTGCCAGCAGCCCAGATACCCTTAGGGGGCCTGGGGCCAACGTCCTGACTTTC.